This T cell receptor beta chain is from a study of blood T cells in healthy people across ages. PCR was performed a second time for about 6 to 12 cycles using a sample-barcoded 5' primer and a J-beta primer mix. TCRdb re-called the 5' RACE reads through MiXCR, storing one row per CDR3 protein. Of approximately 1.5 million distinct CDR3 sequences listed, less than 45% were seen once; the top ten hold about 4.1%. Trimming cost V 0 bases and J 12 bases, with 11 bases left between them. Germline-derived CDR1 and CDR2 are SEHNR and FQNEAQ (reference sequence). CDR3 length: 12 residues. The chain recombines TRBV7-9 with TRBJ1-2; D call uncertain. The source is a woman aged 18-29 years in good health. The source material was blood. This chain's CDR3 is CASSLATNSDTF. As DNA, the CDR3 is TGTGCCAGCAGCTTAGCGACGAACAGTGACACCTTC.